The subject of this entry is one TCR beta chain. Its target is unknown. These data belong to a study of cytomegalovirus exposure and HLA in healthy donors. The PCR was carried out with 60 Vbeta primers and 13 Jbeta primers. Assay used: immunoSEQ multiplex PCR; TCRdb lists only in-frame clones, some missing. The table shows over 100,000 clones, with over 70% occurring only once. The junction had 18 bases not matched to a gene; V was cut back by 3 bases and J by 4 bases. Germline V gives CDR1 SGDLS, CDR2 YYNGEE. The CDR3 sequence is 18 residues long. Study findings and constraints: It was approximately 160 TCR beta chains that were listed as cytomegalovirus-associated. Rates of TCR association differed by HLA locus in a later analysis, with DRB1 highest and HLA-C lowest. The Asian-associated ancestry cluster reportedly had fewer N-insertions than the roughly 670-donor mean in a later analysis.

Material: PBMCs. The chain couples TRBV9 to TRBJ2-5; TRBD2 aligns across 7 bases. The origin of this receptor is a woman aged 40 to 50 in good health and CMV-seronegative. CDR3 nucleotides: TGTGCCAGCAGCGCCGGGTACGGGCGGGAGCCGAGGTTAGAGACCCAGTACTTC. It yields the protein CASSAGYGREPRLETQYF.